Listed below are T cell receptor beta chains from one sample, sequenced in a study of blood T cell repertoires in COVID-19. The assay was immunoSEQ multiplex PCR, and TCRdb's table has in-frame clones only and misses some. The repertoire holds around 78,000 clones, with about 81% as singletons. Sequencing was performed on peripheral blood. The origin of the receptors is a human donor in a cohort sampled during active COVID-19. The CDR3 runs from the conserved cysteine through the conserved F or W. D genes are given only for firm matches. Part of the rows lack a size; the others show once, few, many or a class for expanded clones.

D gene: NA; clone size: once; V gene: TRBV29-1; J gene: TRBJ1-1; CDR3 protein: CSGAGGGRAFF; CDR3 DNA: TGCAGCGGCGCGGGGGGGGGTAGAGCTTTCTTT
D gene: NA; clone size: NA; V gene: TRBV2; J gene: TRBJ1-2; CDR3 protein: CARGFVSGYGYTF; CDR3 DNA: TGTGCCAGGGGGTTTGTCAGCGGCTATGGCTACACCTTC
D gene: TRBD2; clone size: NA; V gene: TRBV7-2; J gene: TRBJ2-5; CDR3 protein: CASSSGLAGGPETQYF; CDR3 DNA: TGTGCCAGCAGCTCCGGACTAGCGGGGGGGCCGGAGACCCAGTACTTC
D gene: TRBD1; clone size: NA; V gene: TRBV19; J gene: TRBJ2-4; CDR3 protein: CASSDQGAGTKNIQYF; CDR3 DNA: TGTGCCAGTAGTGATCAGGGGGCCGGGACCAAAAACATTCAGTACTTC
D gene: NA; clone size: NA; V gene: TRBV5-8; J gene: TRBJ2-1; CDR3 protein: CASSPTRIEQFF; CDR3 DNA: TGTGCCAGCAGCCCTACCCGCATTGAGCAGTTCTTC
D gene: NA; clone size: NA; V gene: TRBV3-1/TRBV3-2; J gene: TRBJ2-1; CDR3 protein: CASSPTADEQFF; CDR3 DNA: TGTGCCAGCAGCCCAACGGCGGATGAGCAGTTCTTC
D gene: NA; clone size: NA; V gene: TRBV9; J gene: TRBJ1-2; CDR3 protein: CASSVEGVPWHYGYTF; CDR3 DNA: TGTGCCAGCAGCGTTGAAGGGGTCCCCTGGCACTATGGCTACACCTTC
D gene: TRBD1; clone size: NA; V gene: TRBV4-3; J gene: TRBJ2-1; CDR3 protein: CASSQDQPWTGGSGEQFF; CDR3 DNA: TGCGCCAGCAGCCAAGACCAACCCTGGACAGGGGGTAGCGGTGAGCAGTTCTTC
D gene: NA; clone size: NA; V gene: TRBV10-3; J gene: TRBJ1-4; CDR3 protein: CAISENPRLEKLFF; CDR3 DNA: TGTGCCATCAGTGAGAACCCAAGACTCGAAAAACTGTTTTTT
D gene: NA; clone size: few; V gene: TRBV4-1; J gene: TRBJ2-7; CDR3 protein: CASSHDHSGEAPEQYF; CDR3 DNA: TGCGCCAGCAGCCACGACCATAGCGGTGAAGCCCCCGAGCAGTACTTC
D gene: TRBD1; clone size: once; V gene: TRBV2; J gene: TRBJ1-6; CDR3 protein: CASSLTGGNSYNSPLHF; CDR3 DNA: TGTGCCAGCAGCCTGACAGGGGGAAATTCCTATAATTCACCCCTCCACTTT
D gene: NA; clone size: NA; V gene: TRBV18; J gene: TRBJ1-1; CDR3 protein: CASSPTRDPQAFF; CDR3 DNA: TGTGCCAGCTCACCCACCCGGGATCCTCAAGCTTTCTTT
D gene: TRBD1; clone size: NA; V gene: TRBV10-3; J gene: TRBJ1-4; CDR3 protein: CATGQGDEKLFF; CDR3 DNA: TGTGCCACCGGACAGGGGGATGAAAAACTGTTTTTT
D gene: TRBD2; clone size: NA; V gene: TRBV11-2; J gene: TRBJ2-5; CDR3 protein: CASSLVGGGVYQETQYF; CDR3 DNA: TGTGCCAGCAGCTTAGTGGGCGGGGGGGTGTACCAAGAGACCCAGTACTTC
D gene: TRBD2; clone size: once; V gene: TRBV19; J gene: TRBJ2-7; CDR3 protein: CASSPGRWRTSSEQYF; CDR3 DNA: TGTGCCAGTAGCCCCGGGAGGTGGCGGACGTCATCCGAGCAGTACTTC
D gene: TRBD2; clone size: NA; V gene: TRBV9; J gene: TRBJ2-7; CDR3 protein: CASSAGLAGGPTNEQYF; CDR3 DNA: TGTGCCAGCAGCGCCGGCCTGGCGGGGGGCCCAACTAACGAGCAGTACTTC
D gene: TRBD2; clone size: NA; V gene: TRBV10-3; J gene: TRBJ2-1; CDR3 protein: CAISGATSGFLNNEQFF; CDR3 DNA: TGTGCCATCAGTGGGGCGACTAGCGGATTTTTAAACAATGAGCAGTTCTTC
D gene: NA; clone size: NA; V gene: TRBV6-5; J gene: TRBJ1-5; CDR3 protein: CASSGDSLQPQHF; CDR3 DNA: TGTGCCAGCAGCGGAGACTCTCTTCAGCCCCAGCATTTT
D gene: NA; clone size: NA; V gene: TRBV18; J gene: TRBJ2-3; CDR3 protein: CASSPEILFSTDTQYF; CDR3 DNA: TGTGCCAGCTCACCAGAGATTCTATTTAGCACAGATACGCAGTATTTT
D gene: NA; clone size: NA; V gene: TRBV6-5; J gene: TRBJ2-1; CDR3 protein: CASSGQLSSYNEQFF; CDR3 DNA: TGTGCCAGCAGCGGACAGTTAAGCTCCTACAATGAGCAGTTCTTC
D gene: TRBD1; clone size: NA; V gene: TRBV5-6; J gene: TRBJ1-1; CDR3 protein: CASSPLLRQGDTEAFF; CDR3 DNA: TGTGCCAGCAGCCCCCTTTTACGACAGGGGGACACTGAAGCTTTCTTT
D gene: TRBD1; clone size: NA; V gene: TRBV3-1/TRBV3-2; J gene: TRBJ2-7; CDR3 protein: CASSQETWIPGQRQYEQYF; CDR3 DNA: TGTGCCAGCAGCCAAGAGACTTGGATACCGGGACAGAGACAATACGAGCAGTACTTC
D gene: TRBD1; clone size: NA; V gene: TRBV7-8; J gene: TRBJ1-6; CDR3 protein: CASSYRGTGYSPLHF; CDR3 DNA: TGTGCCAGCAGCTACCGCGGGACAGGATATTCACCCCTCCACTTT
D gene: TRBD1; clone size: NA; V gene: TRBV5-1; J gene: TRBJ1-2; CDR3 protein: CASSFIGTGGQSYTF; CDR3 DNA: TGCGCCAGCAGTTTCATCGGGACAGGGGGCCAGAGCTACACCTTC
D gene: NA; clone size: NA; V gene: TRBV7-6; J gene: TRBJ1-3; CDR3 protein: CASSLEGEGNTIYF; CDR3 DNA: TGTGCCAGCAGCTTAGAAGGGGAAGGAAACACCATATATTTT
D gene: NA; clone size: NA; V gene: TRBV7-9; J gene: TRBJ1-2; CDR3 protein: CASTREGNYGYTF; CDR3 DNA: TGTGCCAGCACCCGGGAGGGAAACTATGGCTACACCTTC
D gene: TRBD1; clone size: NA; V gene: TRBV5-4; J gene: TRBJ2-2; CDR3 protein: CASSRRQGEHGELFF; CDR3 DNA: TGTGCCAGCAGCCGGAGACAGGGAGAGCACGGGGAGCTGTTTTTT
D gene: NA; clone size: NA; V gene: TRBV11-2; J gene: TRBJ2-5; CDR3 protein: CASSSLQGSQETQYF; CDR3 DNA: TGTGCCAGCAGCTCTCTACAGGGATCCCAAGAGACCCAGTACTTC
D gene: NA; clone size: NA; V gene: TRBV21-1; J gene: TRBJ1-2; CDR3 protein: CANLVTEPNYGYTF; CDR3 DNA: TGTGCCAATCTGGTTACCGAGCCTAATTATGGCTACACCTTC
D gene: NA; clone size: NA; V gene: TRBV5-6; J gene: TRBJ1-2; CDR3 protein: CASSSAVLAGTANYGYTF; CDR3 DNA: TGTGCCAGCAGCTCGGCGGTTTTAGCGGGGACCGCCAACTATGGCTACACCTTC
D gene: NA; clone size: once; V gene: TRBV5-4; J gene: TRBJ2-7; CDR3 protein: CASSLLGNEQYF; CDR3 DNA: TGTGCCAGCAGCTTACTAGGCAACGAGCAGTACTTC
D gene: NA; clone size: NA; V gene: TRBV10-3; J gene: TRBJ1-1; CDR3 protein: CAISESGFGQINSEAFF; CDR3 DNA: TGTGCCATCAGTGAGTCGGGATTCGGACAGATAAACTCTGAAGCTTTCTTT
D gene: NA; clone size: NA; V gene: TRBV10-3; J gene: TRBJ1-4; CDR3 protein: CATGRGATNEKLFF; CDR3 DNA: TGTGCCACCGGGAGGGGGGCAACTAATGAAAAACTGTTTTTT
D gene: NA; clone size: NA; V gene: TRBV5-1; J gene: TRBJ1-2; CDR3 protein: CASSLTGSGGYTF; CDR3 DNA: TGCGCCAGCAGCTTGACAGGGTCGGGTGGCTACACCTTC
D gene: TRBD1; clone size: NA; V gene: TRBV9; J gene: TRBJ2-7; CDR3 protein: CASSPGQVFYEQYF; CDR3 DNA: TGTGCCAGCAGCCCGGGACAGGTATTCTACGAGCAGTACTTC
D gene: NA; clone size: NA; V gene: TRBV29-1; J gene: TRBJ1-2; CDR3 protein: CSVEIQGNYGYTF; CDR3 DNA: TGCAGCGTTGAGATACAGGGTAACTATGGCTACACCTTC
D gene: NA; clone size: NA; V gene: TRBV10-3; J gene: TRBJ1-2; CDR3 protein: CAISDPSQGYGYTF; CDR3 DNA: TGTGCCATCAGTGACCCCTCCCAGGGCTATGGCTACACCTTC
D gene: NA; clone size: once; V gene: TRBV9; J gene: TRBJ2-7; CDR3 protein: CASSPAGALSYEQYF; CDR3 DNA: TGTGCCAGCAGCCCCGCCGGAGCTTTATCCTACGAGCAGTACTTC
D gene: NA; clone size: NA; V gene: TRBV7-3; J gene: TRBJ1-1; CDR3 protein: CASSLRAGPFSEAFF; CDR3 DNA: TGTGCCAGCAGCTTACGCGCAGGGCCGTTTTCTGAAGCTTTCTTT
D gene: NA; clone size: NA; V gene: TRBV15; J gene: TRBJ1-6; CDR3 protein: CATSRDPDQGSPLHF; CDR3 DNA: TGTGCCACCAGCAGAGATCCGGACCAGGGCTCACCCCTCCACTTT
D gene: NA; clone size: NA; V gene: TRBV2; J gene: TRBJ1-2; CDR3 protein: CASRPGSSYGYTF; CDR3 DNA: TGTGCCAGCAGGCCAGGTTCTTCTTATGGCTACACCTTC
D gene: TRBD1; clone size: NA; V gene: TRBV6-5; J gene: TRBJ1-2; CDR3 protein: CASSYSTGDYGYTF; CDR3 DNA: TGTGCCAGCAGTTACTCGACAGGGGACTATGGCTACACCTTC
D gene: TRBD2; clone size: few; V gene: TRBV5-4; J gene: TRBJ2-7; CDR3 protein: CASSFQGTRGFDEQYF; CDR3 DNA: TGTGCCAGCAGCTTTCAAGGGACTAGGGGTTTCGACGAGCAGTACTTC
D gene: NA; clone size: NA; V gene: TRBV5-4; J gene: TRBJ1-6; CDR3 protein: CASSLALYNSPLHF; CDR3 DNA: TGTGCCAGCAGCTTGGCCTTATATAATTCACCCCTCCACTTT
D gene: NA; clone size: NA; V gene: TRBV7-2; J gene: TRBJ2-7; CDR3 protein: CASSPGGRSYLYEQYF; CDR3 DNA: TGTGCCAGCAGCCCAGGGGGGCGGTCCTACCTCTACGAGCAGTACTTC
D gene: NA; clone size: NA; V gene: TRBV20-1; J gene: TRBJ1-2; CDR3 protein: CSASKAGIVRGYTF; CDR3 DNA: TGCAGTGCTAGTAAGGCAGGGATTGTTCGTGGCTACACCTTC